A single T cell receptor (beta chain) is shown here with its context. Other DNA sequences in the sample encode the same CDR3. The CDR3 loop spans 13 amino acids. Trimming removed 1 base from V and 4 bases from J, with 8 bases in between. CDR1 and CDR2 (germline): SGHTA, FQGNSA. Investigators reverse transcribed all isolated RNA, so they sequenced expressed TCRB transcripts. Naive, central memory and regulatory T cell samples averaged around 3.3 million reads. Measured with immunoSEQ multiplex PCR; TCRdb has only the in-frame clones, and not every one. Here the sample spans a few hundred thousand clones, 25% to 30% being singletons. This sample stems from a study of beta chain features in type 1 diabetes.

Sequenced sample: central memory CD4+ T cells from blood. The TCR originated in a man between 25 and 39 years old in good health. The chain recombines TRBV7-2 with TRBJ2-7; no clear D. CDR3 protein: CASSLGLGYEQYF. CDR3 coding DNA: TGTGCCAGCAGCTTAGGGTTAGGTTACGAGCAGTACTTC. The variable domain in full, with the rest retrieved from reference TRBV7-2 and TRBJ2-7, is GAGVSQSPSNKVTEKGKDVELRCDPISGHTALYWYRQSLGQGLEFLIYFQGNSAPDKSGLPSDRFSAERTGGSVSTLTIQRTQQEDSAVYLCASSLGLGYEQYFGPGTRLTVT.